This TCR beta chain was retrieved from a study of memory CD4+ T cells and cytomegalovirus serostatus. Clones were read by immunoSEQ multiplex PCR, and TCRdb kept only the in-frame ones, dropping some. Of approximately 50,000 clones listed, about 68% were seen once; the top ten hold around 2.5%. CDR3 size: 14 residues. V lost 6 bases and J 7 bases, leaving 15 bases between the germline ends. Germline CDR1 is MDHEN and CDR2 is SYDVKM. Single viable CD3+CD4+CD8-CD45RO+ cells were sorted as the memory CD4+ T cells. Sequenced sample: memory CD4+ T cells from blood. The sequence derives from an adult in good health and CMV-seropositive. The chain couples TRBV28 to TRBJ2-2; unclear D gene. CDR3 residues: CASRDYKKIGELFF. For the CDR3, the DNA is TGTGCCAGCAGAGATTACAAGAAAATCGGGGAGCTGTTTTTT. Together with reference TRBV28 and TRBJ2-2, the CDR3 gives the full variable domain: DVKVTQSSRYLVKRTGEKVFLECVQDMDHENMFWYRQDPGLGLRLIYFSYDVKMKEKGDIPEGYSVSREKKERFSLILESASTNQTSMYLCASRDYKKIGELFFGEGSRLTVL.